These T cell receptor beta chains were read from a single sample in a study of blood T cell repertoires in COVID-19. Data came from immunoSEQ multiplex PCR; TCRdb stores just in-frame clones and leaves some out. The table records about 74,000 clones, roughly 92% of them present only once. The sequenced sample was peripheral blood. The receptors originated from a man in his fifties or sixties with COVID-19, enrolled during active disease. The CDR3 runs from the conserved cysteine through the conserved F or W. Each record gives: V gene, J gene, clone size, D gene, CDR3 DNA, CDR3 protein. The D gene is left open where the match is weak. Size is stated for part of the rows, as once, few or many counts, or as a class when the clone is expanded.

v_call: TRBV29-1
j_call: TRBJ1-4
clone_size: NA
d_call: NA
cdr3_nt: TGCAGCGTTGTAGTCCAGGGTAATGAAAAACTGTTTTTT
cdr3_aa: CSVVVQGNEKLFF

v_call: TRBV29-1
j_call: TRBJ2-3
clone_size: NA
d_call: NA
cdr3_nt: TGCAGCGTTTCCCAGAAAATCACAGATACGCAGTATTTT
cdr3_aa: CSVSQKITDTQYF

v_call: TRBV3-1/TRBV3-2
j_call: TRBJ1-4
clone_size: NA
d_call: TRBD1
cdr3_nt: TGTGCCAGCAGCCGCCAACTTTCCGGGACAGGGGTTGAAAAACTGTTTTTT
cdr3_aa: CASSRQLSGTGVEKLFF

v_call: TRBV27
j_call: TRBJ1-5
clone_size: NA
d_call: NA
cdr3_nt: TGTGCCAGCAGTTCGGGGGATCAGCCCCAGCATTTT
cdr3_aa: CASSSGDQPQHF

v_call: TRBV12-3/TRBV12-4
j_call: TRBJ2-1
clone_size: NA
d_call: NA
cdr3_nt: TGTGCCACCGGACTTCGGAGGAATGAGCAGTTCTTC
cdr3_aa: CATGLRRNEQFF

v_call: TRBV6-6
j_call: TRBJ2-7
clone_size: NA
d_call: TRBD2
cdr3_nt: TGTGCCAGCCAAGCGGGACTTTCAACTTACGAGCAGTACTTC
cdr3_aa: CASQAGLSTYEQYF

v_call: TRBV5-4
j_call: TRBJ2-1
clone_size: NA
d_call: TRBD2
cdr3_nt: TGTGCCAGCAGCGAAAGGACTAGCGGGGCACTTTACAATGAGCAGTTCTTC
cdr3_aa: CASSERTSGALYNEQFF

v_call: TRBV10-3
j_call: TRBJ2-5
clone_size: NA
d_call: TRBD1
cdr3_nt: TGTGCCACGGGACAGGGGGAAGAGACCCAGTACTTC
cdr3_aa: CATGQGEETQYF

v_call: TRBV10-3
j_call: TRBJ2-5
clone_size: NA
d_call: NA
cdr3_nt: TGTGCCATCAGTGAGTCGCAGGGACAAGAGACCCAGTACTTC
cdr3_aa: CAISESQGQETQYF

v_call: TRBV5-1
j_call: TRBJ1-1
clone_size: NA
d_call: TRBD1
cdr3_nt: TGCGCCAGCAGCATACGGACAGGGAACACTGAAGCTTTCTTT
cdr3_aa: CASSIRTGNTEAFF

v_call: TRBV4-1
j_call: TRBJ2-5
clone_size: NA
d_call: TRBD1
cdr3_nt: TGCGCCAGCAGCCACCCGGGACAGGGGGCAGAGACCCAGTACTTC
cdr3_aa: CASSHPGQGAETQYF

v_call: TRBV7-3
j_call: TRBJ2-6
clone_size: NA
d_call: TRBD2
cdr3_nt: TGTGCCAGCAGCTTAACGGGGACTAGCGGGATCTCTGGGGCCAACGTCCTGACTTTC
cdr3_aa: CASSLTGTSGISGANVLTF

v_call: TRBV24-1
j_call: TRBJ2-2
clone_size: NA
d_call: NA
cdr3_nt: TGTGCCACCAGTGATGACAGGTCCTACACCGGGGAGCTGTTTTTT
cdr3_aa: CATSDDRSYTGELFF

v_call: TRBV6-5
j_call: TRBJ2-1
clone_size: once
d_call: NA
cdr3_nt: TGTGCCAGCAGCGCTCTGAGGGAGTTCAATGAGCAGTTCTTC
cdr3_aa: CASSALREFNEQFF

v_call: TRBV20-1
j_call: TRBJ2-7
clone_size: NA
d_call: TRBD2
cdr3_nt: TGCAGTGCTAGTGCTAGCGGGAGTGGGGCCTACGAGCAGTACTTC
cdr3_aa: CSASASGSGAYEQYF

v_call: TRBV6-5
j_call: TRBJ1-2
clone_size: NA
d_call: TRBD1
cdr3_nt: TGTGCCAGCCGGGACAGCGGCTATGGCTACACCTTC
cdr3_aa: CASRDSGYGYTF

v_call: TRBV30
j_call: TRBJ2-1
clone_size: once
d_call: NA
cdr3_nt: TGTGCCTGGACCAACCCGACCTTCCGACTAGATCCCTTCTCCTACAATGAGCAGTTCTTC
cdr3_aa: CAWTNPTFRLDPFSYNEQFF

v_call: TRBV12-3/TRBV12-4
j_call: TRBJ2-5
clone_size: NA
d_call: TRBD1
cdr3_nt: TGTGCCAGCAGAAGACAGGGACAAGAGACCCAGTACTTC
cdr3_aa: CASRRQGQETQYF

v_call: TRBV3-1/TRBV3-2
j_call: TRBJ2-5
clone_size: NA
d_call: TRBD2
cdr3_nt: TGTGCCAGCAGCCCCCAACCGGGACTACAAGAGACCCAGTACTTC
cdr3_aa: CASSPQPGLQETQYF

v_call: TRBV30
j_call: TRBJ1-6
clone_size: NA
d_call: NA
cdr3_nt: TGTGCCTGGAGTTTAACCAGGGTGGGGAATTCACCCCTCCACTTT
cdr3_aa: CAWSLTRVGNSPLHF

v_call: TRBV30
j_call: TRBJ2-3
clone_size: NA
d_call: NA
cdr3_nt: TGTGCCTGGAGTGTACTTTCTAGGAGAGATACGCAGTATTTT
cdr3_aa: CAWSVLSRRDTQYF

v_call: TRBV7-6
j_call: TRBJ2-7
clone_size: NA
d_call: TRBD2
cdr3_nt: TGTGCCAGCAGCTTAGGGGGGGGCGAGCAGTACTTC
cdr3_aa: CASSLGGGEQYF

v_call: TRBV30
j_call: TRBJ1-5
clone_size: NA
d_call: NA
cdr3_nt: TGTGCCTGGACCCAGGGGCAAGGCAATCAGCCCCAGCATTTT
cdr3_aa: CAWTQGQGNQPQHF

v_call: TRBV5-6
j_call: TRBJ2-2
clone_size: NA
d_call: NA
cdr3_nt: TGTGCCAGCAGCTTGGCGGGGGGCAACACCGGGGAGCTGTTTTTT
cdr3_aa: CASSLAGGNTGELFF

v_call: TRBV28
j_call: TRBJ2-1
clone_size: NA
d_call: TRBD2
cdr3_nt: TGTGCCAGCAGTTCCGGACTAGCGGTCGATGAGCAGTTCTTC
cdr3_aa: CASSSGLAVDEQFF

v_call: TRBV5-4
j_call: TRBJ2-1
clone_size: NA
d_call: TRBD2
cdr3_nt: TGTGCCAGCAGCTTGGGTGGTGGCGGGAGGCCGAATGAGCAGTTCTTC
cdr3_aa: CASSLGGGGRPNEQFF

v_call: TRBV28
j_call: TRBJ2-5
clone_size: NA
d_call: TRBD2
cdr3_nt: TGTGCCAGCAGGCTGACTAGCGGGAGGGCCTATGAGACCCAGTACTTC
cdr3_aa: CASRLTSGRAYETQYF

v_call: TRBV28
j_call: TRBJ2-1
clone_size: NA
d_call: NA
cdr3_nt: TGTGCCAGCAGTTTAACCCCCGGGGTGGGGAATGAGCAGTTCTTC
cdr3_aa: CASSLTPGVGNEQFF

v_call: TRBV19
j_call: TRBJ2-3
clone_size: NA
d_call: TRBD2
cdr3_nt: TGTGCCAGTAGTCCCCGACTAGCGGGCCCAAAAGGGGATACGCAGTATTTT
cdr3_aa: CASSPRLAGPKGDTQYF

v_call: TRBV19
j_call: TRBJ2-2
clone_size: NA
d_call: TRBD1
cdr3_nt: TGTGCCAGTAGTCCCCGACAGGGAAACACCGGGGAGCTGTTTTTT
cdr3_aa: CASSPRQGNTGELFF

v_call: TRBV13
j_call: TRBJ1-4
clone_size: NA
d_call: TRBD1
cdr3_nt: TGTGCCAGCAGCACCCGACAGGGAGGATATGAAAAACTGTTTTTT
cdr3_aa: CASSTRQGGYEKLFF

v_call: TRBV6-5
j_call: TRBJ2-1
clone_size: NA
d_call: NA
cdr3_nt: TGTGCCAGCAGTCCCGAGCGGTTCTACAATGAGCAGTTCTTC
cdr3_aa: CASSPERFYNEQFF

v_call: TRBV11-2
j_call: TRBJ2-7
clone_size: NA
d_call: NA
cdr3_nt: TGTGCCAGCAGCTGGCGGACAGATCAATACGAGCAGTACTTC
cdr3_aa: CASSWRTDQYEQYF

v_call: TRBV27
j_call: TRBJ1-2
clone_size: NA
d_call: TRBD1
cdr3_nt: TGTGCCAGCAGTTCTACCGGGACAGGGTTTTATTTTAACTATGGCTACACCTTC
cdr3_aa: CASSSTGTGFYFNYGYTF

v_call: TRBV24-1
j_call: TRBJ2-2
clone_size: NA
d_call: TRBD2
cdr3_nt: TGTGCCACCAGTGGGGCGGGAGGATCCGGGGAGCTGTTTTTT
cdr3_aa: CATSGAGGSGELFF

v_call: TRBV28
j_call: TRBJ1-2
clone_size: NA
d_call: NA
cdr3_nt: TGTGCCAGCAGCCGCGACAGGCTCTCTGGCTACACCTTC
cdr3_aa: CASSRDRLSGYTF

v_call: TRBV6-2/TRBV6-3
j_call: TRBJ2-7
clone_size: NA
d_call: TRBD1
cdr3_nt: TGTGCCAGCAGTAGACAGGGGGCGCTGAACGAGCAGTACTTC
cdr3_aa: CASSRQGALNEQYF

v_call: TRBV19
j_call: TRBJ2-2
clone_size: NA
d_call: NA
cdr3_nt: TGTGCCAGTATGTTGGGTAGGGGCACCGGGGAGCTGTTTTTT
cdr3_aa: CASMLGRGTGELFF

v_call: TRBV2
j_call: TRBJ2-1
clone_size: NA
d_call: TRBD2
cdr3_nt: TGTGCCAGCAGTGACCAAGGACTAGCGGCCTCCTACAATGAGCAGTTCTTC
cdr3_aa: CASSDQGLAASYNEQFF

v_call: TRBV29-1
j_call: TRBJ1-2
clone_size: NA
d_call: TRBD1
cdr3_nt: TGCAGCGTTGGCCGATTTGGACAGGGGGAGGGCTACACCTTC
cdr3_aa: CSVGRFGQGEGYTF

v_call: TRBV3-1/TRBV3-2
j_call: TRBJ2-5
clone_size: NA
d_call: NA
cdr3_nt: TGTGCCAGCAGCCAAGCCCCAGGGGCCCCTGGGGAGACCCAGTACTTC
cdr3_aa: CASSQAPGAPGETQYF

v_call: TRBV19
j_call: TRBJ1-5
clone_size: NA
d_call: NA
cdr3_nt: TGTGCCAGTAGTACAATCCGGAGGGGTGACAATCAGCCCCAGCATTTT
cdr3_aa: CASSTIRRGDNQPQHF

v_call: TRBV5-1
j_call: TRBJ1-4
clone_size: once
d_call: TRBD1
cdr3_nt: TGCGCCAGCAGGGAGACAGGGACTAATGAAAAACTGTTTTTT
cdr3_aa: CASRETGTNEKLFF

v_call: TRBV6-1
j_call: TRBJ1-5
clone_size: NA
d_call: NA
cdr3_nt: TGTGCCAGCAGTGAAGGGCAGTTCAATCAGCCCCAGCATTTT
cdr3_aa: CASSEGQFNQPQHF

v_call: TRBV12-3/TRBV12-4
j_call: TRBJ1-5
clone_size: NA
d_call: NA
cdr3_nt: TGTGCCAGCAGTTCTGGGGGGGCCCAGCATTTT
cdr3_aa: CASSSGGAQHF